What follows is one T cell receptor beta chain and its context. Its antigen is not identified. This table comes from immunoSEQ multiplex PCR, and its TCRdb copy is limited to in-frame clones, with some not included. This table has tens of thousands of clones, 70% to 90% appearing once. This sample is part of a study of cytomegalovirus exposure and HLA in healthy donors. Study-wide results and limits: The study designated 164 TCR beta chains cytomegalovirus-associated. The classifier was said to identify cytomegalovirus status with high specificity and sensitivity.

Sequenced input: PBMCs. The sequence was collected from a woman between 18 and 29 years old in good health and CMV-seropositive.

The CDR3 region is CASSVPLGSGLTHNEQFF. The DNA for the CDR3 is TGTGCCAGCAGCGTTCCCTTGGGTAGCGGGCTAACCCACAATGAGCAGTTCTTC. The chain is built from TRBV9 and TRBJ2-1; the match to TRBD2 covers 7 bases. From germline, CDR1 is SGDLS and CDR2 YYNGEE. The CDR3 is 18 residues long. J gave up 5 bases and V 2 bases, and 16 bases lay outside the gene matches.